This T cell receptor (beta chain) emerged from a study of Graves' ophthalmopathy and Graves' hyperthyroidism. This clonotype was observed a handful of times. RNA transcripts yielded amplified TCR beta CDR3 regions. Scientists carried out first-round RT-PCR using HTBI primers and then a second-round multiplex PCR. One entry per CDR3 protein, called by TCRdb with MiXCR from the multiplex PCR reads. The data show about 620,000 distinct CDR3 sequences, over 20% seen once. Input material: peripheral blood. This TCR was sampled from a woman under 30 with stable Graves' hyperthyroidism. Some clones in this sample may be carry-over from other donors' samples.

CDR3: CASSPTGGIQETQYF. CDR3 in DNA: TGTGCCAGCAGTCCGACGGGGGGGATCCAAGAGACCCAGTACTTC. The rearrangement joins TRBV6-1 to TRBJ2-5; TRBD2 matches 8 bases. Trimming removed 5 bases from V and 1 base from J; junction bases left unmatched: 6. This CDR3 comprises 15 residues. CDR1 MNHNS and CDR2 SASEGT come from the germline V gene.